This record concerns one T cell receptor (beta chain) sequence. This clonotype was counted at least ten times. Its binding antigen is unknown. No base-level quality is on record; no much larger clone is a single base apart. V is cut by 2 bases and J by 4 bases, and the space between the germline ends is 12 bases. The CDR3 measures 15 amino acids from cysteine to phenylalanine. The retained sequence is limited to the CDR3, 45 bases, with the frame set at the first base. Reading the germline V gene (reference sequence) gives CDR1 SEHNR and CDR2 FQNEAQ. This entry comes from a study of T cells in Graves' hyperthyroidism and ophthalmopathy (dated by TCRdb to between 2017 and 2020). For context, the study as a whole: Peripheral blood was sampled at the time of initial diagnosis, prior to any treatment. After blood sampling, hyperthyroidism patients were treated with methimazole at a starting dose of 30 mg daily, and ophthalmopathy patients were treated with high-dose intravenous methylprednisolone. The paper describes TCR Vbeta CDR3 sequencing of some 130 peripheral blood samples, made up of about 41 ophthalmopathy patients, 70 to 75 hyperthyroidism patients and 17 progressor patients. The 90 to 100 discovery patients were randomly split 7:3 into training and test sets. TCR V-J signatures able to tell the groups apart were searched for in a discovery cohort of approximately 95 patients, of whom roughly 42 had Graves' ophthalmopathy and 57 had stable Graves' hyperthyroidism. Whether ophthalmopathy could be predicted prospectively was tested in an independent validation cohort made up of under 20 hyperthyroidism patients plus 17 patients who later progressed to ophthalmopathy. Thyroid tissue and blood T-cell repertoires from about six Graves' hyperthyroidism patients were also compared in the study. Paper-wide results and their limitations: Blood samples also contained most of the expanded thyroid clonotypes (frequency above 0.001), which suggests that blood repertoires may reflect thyroid immune responses. During validation, the model predicted progression to ophthalmopathy a median of roughly 7.1 months ahead of onset, with roughly 65% sensitivity and roughly 75% specificity. Sample size was not statistically predetermined, and blinding of investigators to group allocation was not performed. A 13 V-J signature model separated ophthalmopathy from stable hyperthyroidism, with nearly 90% sensitivity and about 81% specificity in cross-validation and 80%/75% in testing.

The TCR beta CDR3 regions were amplified from the RNA transcripts. For the first round of RT-PCR on the TCR CDR3, the HTBI primer set was used together with the Qiagen OneStep RT-PCR kit. Libraries were constructed in a second round of multiplex PCR, after which size selection and purification were carried out. Libraries were sequenced paired-end with 100 bp reads on an Illumina HiSeq2000. As for how the authors treated the data: SOAPnuke was used to process the raw data, throwing out any read that contained adapters or uncalled bases, had a mean Phred below 15, or lacked an exact constant-primer or identifier match. High-quality paired reads were merged with COPE v1.2.5, and unique nucleotide sequences were defined as clonotypes. MiTCR v1.1 was used to align clonotypes to the IMGT TRBV, TRBD and TRBJ reference segments. Only V-J combinations with frequency above 0.0001, covering approximately 99% of repertoires, were analysed. The TCS score was defined as F50 (clonal expansion) divided by E x V (chaos), with BLOSUM62-based TCRdist calculated between CDR3 peptides within each V-J. Welch's t-statistics and random forest reduced fewer than 600 V-J features to roughly 13, which were used in a naive Bayes classifier (R e1071). Through fastp at Q25 and MiXCR, TCRdb rebuilt clones from the public reads, retaining in-frame beta chains. Identical CDR3 proteins give one entry, which carries the most common genes and DNA. TCRdb's processing, not the authors' own work, is the source of the V and J calls. Present in this sample are some 550,000 distinct CDR3 sequences, roughly 16% of which were seen just once. The top ten clones comprise around 3.3% of the sample.

Ophthalmopathy patients had moderately to severely active disease, Clinical Activity Score of at least 3, NOSPECS grade of at least 4, and duration under 3 months. Any patient with an uncontrolled infection, another autoimmune disease, pregnancy or lactation was excluded. Diagnoses relied on clinical symptoms, serum thyroxine and TRAb, thyroid ultrasound and orbital computed tomography. PBMCs were separated from 8 to 10 ml of fresh peripheral blood using Ficoll-Paque density gradient centrifugation. Total RNA was extracted using Trizol reagent, and RNA quality was assessed on an Agilent 2100 Bioanalyzer.

This receptor was taken from a woman aged 40 to 55 with Graves' ophthalmopathy. This receptor chain uses TRBV7-9 and TRBJ2-1; the D gene is tentatively TRBD1 or TRBD2, each matching 5 bases. Sequenced input: blood. Here the CDR3 is given as CASSLPGTSYNEQFF. The DNA reads TGTGCCAGCAGCTTACCCGGGACCTCGTACAATGAGCAGTTCTTC. This CDR3, with the reference TRBV7-9 and TRBJ2-1 proteins standing in past its ends, gives the full variable domain DTGVSQNPRHKITKRGQNVTFRCDPISEHNRLYWYRQTLGQGPEFLTYFQNEAQLEKSRLLSDRFSAERPKGSFSTLEIQRTEQGDSAMYLCASSLPGTSYNEQFFGPGTRLTVL.